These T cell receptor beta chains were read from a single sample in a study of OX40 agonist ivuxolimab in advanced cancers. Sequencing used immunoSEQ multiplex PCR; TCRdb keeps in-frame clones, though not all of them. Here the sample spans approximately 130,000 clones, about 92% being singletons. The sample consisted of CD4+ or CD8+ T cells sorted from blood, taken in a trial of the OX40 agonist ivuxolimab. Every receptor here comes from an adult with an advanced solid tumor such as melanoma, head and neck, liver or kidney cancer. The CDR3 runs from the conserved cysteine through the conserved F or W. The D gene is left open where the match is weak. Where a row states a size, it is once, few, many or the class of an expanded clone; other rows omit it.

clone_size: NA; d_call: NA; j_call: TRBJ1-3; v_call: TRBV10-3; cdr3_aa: CAITPTGPGNTIYF; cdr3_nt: TGTGCCATCACCCCTACAGGACCTGGAAACACCATATATTTT
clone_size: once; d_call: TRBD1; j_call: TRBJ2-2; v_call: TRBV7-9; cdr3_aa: CASSLVWRQGATGELFF; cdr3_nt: TGTGCCAGCAGCTTAGTATGGCGACAGGGGGCGACCGGGGAGCTGTTTTTT
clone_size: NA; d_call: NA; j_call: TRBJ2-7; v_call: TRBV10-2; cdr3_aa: CASRETGLPYEQYF; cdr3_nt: TGCGCCAGCAGAGAAACAGGGTTACCCTACGAGCAGTACTTC
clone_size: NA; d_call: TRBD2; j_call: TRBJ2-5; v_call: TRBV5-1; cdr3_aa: CASSLGSSGSRETQYF; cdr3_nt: TGCGCCAGCAGCTTGGGATCTAGCGGGAGCCGCGAGACCCAGTACTTC
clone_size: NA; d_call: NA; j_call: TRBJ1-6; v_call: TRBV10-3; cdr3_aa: CAISEGARGNSPLHF; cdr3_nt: TGTGCCATCAGTGAGGGGGCGCGGGGTAATTCACCCCTCCACTTT
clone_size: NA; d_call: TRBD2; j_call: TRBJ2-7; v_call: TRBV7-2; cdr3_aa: CASSSPAGATYEQYF; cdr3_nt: TGTGCCAGCAGCTCGCCAGCGGGGGCTACCTACGAGCAGTACTTC
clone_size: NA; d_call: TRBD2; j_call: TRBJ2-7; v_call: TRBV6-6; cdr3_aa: CASSYSSGSGYEQYF; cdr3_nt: TGTGCCAGCAGTTACAGTAGCGGGAGTGGCTACGAGCAGTACTTC
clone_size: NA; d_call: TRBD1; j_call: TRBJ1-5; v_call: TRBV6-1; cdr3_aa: CASNRDRHSNQPQHF; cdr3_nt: TGTGCCAGCAATCGGGACAGGCATAGCAATCAGCCCCAGCATTTT
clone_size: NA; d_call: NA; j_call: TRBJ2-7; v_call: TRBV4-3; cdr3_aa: CASSQDLDPREQYF; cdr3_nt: TGCGCCAGCAGCCAAGATTTGGATCCGAGGGAGCAGTACTTC
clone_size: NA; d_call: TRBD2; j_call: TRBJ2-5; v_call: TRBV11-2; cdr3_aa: CASSPRTSGRRYQETQYF; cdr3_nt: TGTGCCAGCAGCCCTAGGACTAGCGGCCGCCGCTACCAAGAGACCCAGTACTTC
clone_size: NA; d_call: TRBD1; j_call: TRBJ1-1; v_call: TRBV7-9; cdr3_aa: CASSFGGQGSPEAFF; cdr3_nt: TGTGCCAGCAGCTTCGGCGGACAGGGGAGTCCTGAAGCTTTCTTT
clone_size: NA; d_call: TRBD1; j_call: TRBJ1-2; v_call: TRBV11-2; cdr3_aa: CASSSLPGTEILYGYTF; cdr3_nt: TGTGCCAGCAGCTCCTTGCCCGGGACAGAGATACTCTATGGCTACACCTTC
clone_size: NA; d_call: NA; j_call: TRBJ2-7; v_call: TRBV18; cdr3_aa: CASSPDVPGPEQYF; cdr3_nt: TGTGCCAGCTCACCGGACGTGCCAGGGCCCGAGCAGTACTTC
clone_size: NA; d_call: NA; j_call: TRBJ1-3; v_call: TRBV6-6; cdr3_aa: CASNQQGYGNTIYF; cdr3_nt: TGTGCCAGTAATCAACAGGGCTATGGAAACACCATATATTTT
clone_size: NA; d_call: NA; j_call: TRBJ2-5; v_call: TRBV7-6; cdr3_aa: CASSSPGLSQETQYF; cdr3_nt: TGTGCCAGCAGCTCCCCCGGACTAAGCCAAGAGACCCAGTACTTC
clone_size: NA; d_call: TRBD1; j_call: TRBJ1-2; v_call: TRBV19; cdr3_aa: CASTPQGAVISYGYTF; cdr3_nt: TGTGCCAGCACGCCCCAGGGGGCGGTCATTTCCTATGGCTACACCTTC
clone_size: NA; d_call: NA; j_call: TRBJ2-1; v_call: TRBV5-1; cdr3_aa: CASSLPGIYNEQFF; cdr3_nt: TGCGCCAGCAGCTTGCCGGGGATATACAATGAGCAGTTCTTC
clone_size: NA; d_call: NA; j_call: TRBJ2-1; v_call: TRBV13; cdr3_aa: CASRRLGQGGNEQFF; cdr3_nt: TGTGCCAGCAGACGGTTAGGCCAGGGTGGGAATGAGCAGTTCTTC
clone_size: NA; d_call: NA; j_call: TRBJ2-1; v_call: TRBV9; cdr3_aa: CASSTAVTSRGDEQFF; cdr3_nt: TGTGCCAGCAGCACAGCCGTGACTAGCAGGGGAGATGAGCAGTTCTTC
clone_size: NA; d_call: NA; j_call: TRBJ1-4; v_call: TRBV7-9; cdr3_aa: CASSDRANEKLFF; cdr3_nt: TGTGCCAGCTCCGACCGGGCTAATGAAAAACTGTTTTTT
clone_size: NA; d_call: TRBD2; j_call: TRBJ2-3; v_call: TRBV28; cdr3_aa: CASSLGGLVIDTQYF; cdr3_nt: TGTGCCAGCAGCCTTGGCGGACTAGTTATAGATACGCAGTATTTT
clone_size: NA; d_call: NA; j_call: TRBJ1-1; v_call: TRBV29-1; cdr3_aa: CSTRLTGNTEAFF; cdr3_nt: TGCAGCACCAGATTGACAGGGAACACTGAAGCTTTCTTT
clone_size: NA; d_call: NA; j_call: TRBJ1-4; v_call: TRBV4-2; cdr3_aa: CASSQADRLEKLFF; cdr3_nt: TGTGCCAGCAGCCAGGCCGACAGGCTCGAAAAACTGTTTTTT
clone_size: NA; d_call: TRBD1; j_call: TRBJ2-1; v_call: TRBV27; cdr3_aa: CASSSLRTGTYNEQFF; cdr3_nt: TGTGCCAGCAGTTCTTTACGGACAGGGACCTACAATGAGCAGTTCTTC
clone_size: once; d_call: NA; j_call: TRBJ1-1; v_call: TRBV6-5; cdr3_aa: CASSELGIGAEAFF; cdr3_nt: TGTGCCAGCAGTGAACTGGGGATAGGGGCTGAAGCTTTCTTT
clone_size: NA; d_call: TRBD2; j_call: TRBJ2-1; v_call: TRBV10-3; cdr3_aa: CAISEGLGGIGEQFF; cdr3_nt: TGTGCCATCAGTGAGGGACTAGGAGGCATCGGTGAGCAGTTCTTC
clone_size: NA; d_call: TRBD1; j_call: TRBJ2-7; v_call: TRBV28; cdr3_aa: CASSPWTGESPYEQYF; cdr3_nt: TGTGCCAGCAGTCCCTGGACAGGGGAGAGCCCCTACGAGCAGTACTTC
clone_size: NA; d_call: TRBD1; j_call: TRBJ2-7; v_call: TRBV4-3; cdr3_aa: CASSLATGAREQYF; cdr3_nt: TGCGCCAGCAGCCTTGCGACAGGGGCGAGGGAGCAGTACTTC
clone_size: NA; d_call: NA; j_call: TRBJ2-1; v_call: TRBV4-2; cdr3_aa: CASSSSGRSYNEQFF; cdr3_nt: TGTGCCAGCAGCTCGTCAGGGAGGAGCTACAATGAGCAGTTCTTC
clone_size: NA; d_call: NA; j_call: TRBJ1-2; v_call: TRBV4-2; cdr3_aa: CASSPHVTTGRARISNYGYTF; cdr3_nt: TGTGCCAGCAGCCCACACGTCACCACCGGGAGAGCCAGGATAAGCAACTATGGCTACACCTTC
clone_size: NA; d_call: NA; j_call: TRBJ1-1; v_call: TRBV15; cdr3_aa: CATSRSLRDSDTEAFF; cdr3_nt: TGTGCCACCAGCAGATCTCTGAGGGACTCGGACACTGAAGCTTTCTTT
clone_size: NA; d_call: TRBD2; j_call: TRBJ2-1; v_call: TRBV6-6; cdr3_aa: CASSSGLADNEQFF; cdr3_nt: TGTGCCAGCAGTTCCGGCCTAGCGGACAATGAGCAGTTCTTC
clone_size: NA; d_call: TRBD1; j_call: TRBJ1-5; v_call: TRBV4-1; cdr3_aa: CASSLARGRDSNQPQHF; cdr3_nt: TGCGCCAGCAGCCTAGCCAGGGGGCGTGATAGCAATCAGCCCCAGCATTTT
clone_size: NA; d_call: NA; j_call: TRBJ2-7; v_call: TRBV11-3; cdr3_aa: CASSLAGDHYEQYF; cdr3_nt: TGTGCCAGCAGCTTAGCGGGGGACCACTACGAGCAGTACTTC
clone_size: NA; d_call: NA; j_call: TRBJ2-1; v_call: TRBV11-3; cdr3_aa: CASSLEPGLLENEQFF; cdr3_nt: TGTGCCAGCAGCTTAGAGCCAGGTTTACTGGAGAATGAGCAGTTCTTC
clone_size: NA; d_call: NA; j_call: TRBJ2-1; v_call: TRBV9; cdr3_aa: CASSTLSGGGGEQFF; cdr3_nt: TGTGCCAGCAGCACCCTCTCAGGAGGGGGCGGTGAGCAGTTCTTC
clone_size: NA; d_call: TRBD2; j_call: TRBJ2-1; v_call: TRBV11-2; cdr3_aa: CASSLGGSPSYNEQFF; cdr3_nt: TGTGCCAGCAGCTTAGGCGGGAGTCCAAGCTACAATGAGCAGTTCTTC